These 20 T cell receptor beta chains were sequenced from one sample in a study of Graves' ophthalmopathy and Graves' hyperthyroidism. The TCR beta CDR3 regions underwent amplification from RNA transcripts. Second-round multiplex PCR followed a first-round RT-PCR using HTBI primers. One entry per CDR3 protein, called by TCRdb with MiXCR from the multiplex PCR reads. The data contain a few hundred thousand distinct CDR3 sequences, under 45% of them singletons. The material sequenced was peripheral blood or thyroid tissue (not recorded which). These receptors all come from an adult man with Graves' hyperthyroidism.

The table lists this clonotype with many counts. The genes are TRBV19 and TRBJ2-2, with 7 positions matching TRBD1. CDR1 and CDR2 (germline): LNHDA, SQIVND (reference sequence). Trimming removed 10 bases from V and 6 bases from J; junction bases left unmatched: 8. The CDR3 sequence is 13 residues long. CDR3 protein: CATLRQGAGELFF. CDR3 bases: TGTGCCACACTACGACAGGGCGCCGGGGAGCTGTTTTTT.

The chain links TRBV20-1 to TRBJ2-3; 8 positions agree with TRBD2. The CDR3 covers 13 residues. Per germline, CDR1 DFQATT and CDR2 SNEGSKA (reference sequence). CDR3 sequence: CSELAAGTDTQYF. CDR3 DNA: TGCAGCGAACTAGCGGCCGGCACAGATACGCAGTATTTT.

This clonotype has more than one count but fewer than ten. Written as DNA, the CDR3 is TGTGCCAGCAGCCGGGACAGGGGGCCAACAGATACGCAGTATTTT. Protein sequence: CASSRDRGPTDTQYF. This chain joins TRBV7-2 and TRBJ2-3, with 12 bases aligning to TRBD1. J lost 3 bases, V lost 5 bases, and 3 bases had no gene match. The length of the CDR3 is 15 residues. The V gene's germline CDR1 is SGHTA and CDR2 FQGNSA.

The gene calls are TRBV7-2 and TRBJ2-3, with 10 bases aligning to TRBD2. Trimming cost V 2 bases and J 2 bases; bases outside gene matches: 1. This CDR3 has 15 amino acids. Looked up from germline, CDR1 is SGHTA and CDR2 is FQGNSA. The CDR3 DNA reads TGTGCCAGCAGCTTACTAGCGGGAGTCACAGATACGCAGTATTTT. Translated: CASSLLAGVTDTQYF.

Many counts were recorded for this clonotype. The chain employs TRBV24-1 and TRBJ1-2; D possibly corresponds to TRBD1 (6 bases). V was trimmed by 6 bases and J by 8 bases, leaving 15 bases between them. The V gene's germline CDR1 is KGHDR and CDR2 SFDVKD. This CDR3 has 13 residues. The CDR3 DNA is TGTGCCACCAGTAGGGACATATCGTCGGGCTACACCTTC. Residues: CATSRDISSGYTF.

The J gene is TRBJ1-6, the V gene TRBV6-5; possibly TRBD1 for D (5 bases). V lost 5 bases and J lost 15, with 23 bases in between. The germline gives CDR1 MNHEY, CDR2 SVGAGI. The CDR3 is 15 residues long. CDR3 amino acids: CASSLLDGQGGYLHF. The DNA of the CDR3 is TGTGCCAGCAGTCTCCTGGACGGTCAGGGAGGTTACCTCCACTTT.

There are many counts of this clonotype. The V gene is TRBV9, the J gene TRBJ2-5; D is perhaps TRBD1 (5 bases). Trimming removed 3 bases at V and 2 bases at J, with 14 bases between. The germline V gene has CDR1 SGDLS and CDR2 YYNGEE. The CDR3 loop spans 15 amino acids. CDR3 nucleotide sequence: TGTGCCAGCAGCGCGTATGACAGTGGACAAGAGACCCAGTACTTC. Protein sequence: CASSAYDSGQETQYF.

This clonotype was observed a handful of times. V gene TRBV24-1 combines with J gene TRBJ2-1; 11 bases line up with TRBD2. The V and J ends lost 8 bases and 5 bases, in that order; junction bases with no gene match: 4. Germline CDR1 KGHDR, CDR2 SFDVKD. The CDR3 is 14 residues long. CDR3 in amino acids: CATTGTSGDNEQFF. DNA for the CDR3: TGTGCCACCACTGGGACTAGCGGCGACAATGAGCAGTTCTTC.

This clonotype has at least ten counts. This chain joins TRBV9 and TRBJ2-2; 10 bases fit TRBD2. With 4 bases clipped from V and 4 bases from J, the junction kept 10 bases outside the gene matches. CDR1 and CDR2 from the germline V gene are SGDLS and YYNGEE. This CDR3 region has 17 residues. CDR3 residues: CASSFSSGGLLTGELFF. The DNA for the CDR3 is TGTGCCAGCAGCTTCTCTAGCGGGGGCTTACTCACCGGGGAGCTGTTTTTT.

This clonotype was counted ten times or more. The J gene is TRBJ2-7, the V gene TRBV11-3; TRBD2 is a possible D gene (6 bases). The germline V and J ends were trimmed by 1 base and 3 bases, with 10 bases remaining between them. Germline lookup yields CDR1 SGHNT and CDR2 YENEEA. The CDR3 has 14 amino acids. Written as DNA, the CDR3 is TGTGCCAGCAGCTTAGGCGGGACCCACTACGAGCAGTACTTC. Translation: CASSLGGTHYEQYF.

The V and J genes are TRBV6-5 and TRBJ1-4; 7 nucleotides match TRBD1. Germline V gene lookup returns CDR1 MNHEY and CDR2 SVGAGI. V was pared by 6 bases and J by 8 bases, with 6 bases of the junction left unmatched. The CDR3 is 13 amino acids. CDR3 nucleotides: TGTGCCAGCAGCGGACAGGATCGGGAAAAACTGTTTTTT. Encoded protein: CASSGQDREKLFF.

The V gene is TRBV29-1, the J gene TRBJ1-2, with 8 bases fitting TRBD1. In germline, CDR1 is SQVTM, CDR2 ANQGSEA. The V gene end was trimmed by 8 bases and the J gene end by 0 bases; junction bases not matched to a gene: 8. This CDR3 spans 14 amino acids. CDR3 sequence (DNA): TGCAGCAGTACCGGGACAGGAGCTAACTATGGCTACACCTTC. This codes for CSSTGTGANYGYTF.

In its sample, this clonotype was seen once. The chain carries TRBV29-1 and TRBJ1-1, with 8 positions matching TRBD1. The CDR3 totals 12 residues. With V trimmed by 8 bases and J by 3 bases, 5 bases remained unmatched. The V gene's germline CDR1 is SQVTM and CDR2 ANQGSEA. The CDR3 DNA reads TGCAGCTCAGGGGGCGCCGACACTGAAGCTTTCTTT. Its protein product is CSSGGADTEAFF.

This clonotype showed up many times. V and J are TRBV6-5 and TRBJ1-1; D is uncertain. The CDR3 has 14 amino acids. V was trimmed by 7 bases and J by 0 bases, leaving 12 bases between them. Germline-derived CDR1 and CDR2 are MNHEY and SVGAGI. The CDR3 sequence is CASNAGKVNTEAFF. The CDR3 DNA reads TGTGCCAGCAATGCGGGGAAGGTGAACACTGAAGCTTTCTTT.

Only a few counts were recorded for this clonotype. The rearrangement uses TRBV28 and TRBJ1-2; 7 bases line up with TRBD1. V was pared by 2 bases and J by 6 bases, with 3 bases of the junction left unmatched. CDR3 length equals 13 residues. Germline V gives CDR1 MDHEN, CDR2 SYDVKM. CDR3 in amino acids: CASSLKQGHGYTF. CDR3 nucleotides: TGTGCCAGCAGTTTAAAACAGGGGCATGGCTACACCTTC.

The table lists this clonotype with a count of one. The rearrangement uses TRBV20-1 and TRBJ2-5, with 8 bases that match TRBD2. This CDR3 is 12 amino acids long. V was pared by 0 bases and J by 13 bases, with 7 bases of the junction left unmatched. In germline, CDR1 is DFQATT, CDR2 SNEGSKA (reference sequence). The CDR3, as DNA: TGCAGTGCTAGAGATCGGGAGGGTTCCCTGTACTTC. Its translation is CSARDREGSLYF.

This chain connects TRBV29-1 to TRBJ2-7; a weak D match, TRBD2 (7 bases). V lost 7 bases and J lost 3, with 19 bases in between. The germline CDR1 and CDR2 sequences are SQVTM and ANQGSEA. The CDR3 runs 14 residues. CDR3 region: CSGGGTGEVYEQYF. In nucleotides, the CDR3 is TGCAGCGGGGGGGGCACAGGTGAGGTCTACGAGCAGTACTTC.

This clonotype was counted only a few times. The chain uses TRBV14 and TRBJ2-2; D is unclear. CDR1 and CDR2 (germline): SGHDN, FVKESK. V was pared by 1 base and J by 6 bases, with 6 bases between. The CDR3 consists of 13 residues. CDR3 sequence reads: CASSQGRSGELFF. CDR3 bases: TGTGCCAGCAGCCAAGGTCGGTCCGGGGAGCTGTTTTTT.

This clonotype was seen a handful of times. The V and J genes are TRBV3-1 and TRBJ1-4, with TRBD1 matching 7 bases. The CDR3 is made up of 13 amino acids. Germline CDR1 and CDR2: LGHDT and YNNKEL (reference sequence). V was clipped by 8 bases and J by 8 bases; unmatched bases: 8. CDR3 in DNA: TGTGCCAGCCACGACAGGGCTGAGGAAAAACTGTTTTTT. This sequence encodes CASHDRAEEKLFF.

This chain joins TRBV7-2 and TRBJ1-4; 8 nucleotides line up with TRBD1. This CDR3 has 16 residues. After removal of 2 bases from V and 0 bases from J, the junction contained 2 bases not matched to a gene. The germline V gene has CDR1 SGHTA and CDR2 FQGNSA. The CDR3 region has the DNA TGTGCCAGCAGCTTACAGGGGGCCACAACTAATGAAAAACTGTTTTTT. Its translation: CASSLQGATTNEKLFF.